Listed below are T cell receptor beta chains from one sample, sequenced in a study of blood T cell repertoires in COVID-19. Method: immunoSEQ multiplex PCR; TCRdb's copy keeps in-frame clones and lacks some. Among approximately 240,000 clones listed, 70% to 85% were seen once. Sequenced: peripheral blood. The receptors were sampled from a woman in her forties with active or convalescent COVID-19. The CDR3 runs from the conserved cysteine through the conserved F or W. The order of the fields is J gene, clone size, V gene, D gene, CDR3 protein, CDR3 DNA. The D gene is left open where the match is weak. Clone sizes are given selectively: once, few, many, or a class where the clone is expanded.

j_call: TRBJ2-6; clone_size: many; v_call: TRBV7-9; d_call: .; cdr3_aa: CASSGKQGSRANVLTF; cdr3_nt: TGTGCCAGCAGCGGGAAACAGGGCTCCCGGGCCAACGTCCTGACTTTC
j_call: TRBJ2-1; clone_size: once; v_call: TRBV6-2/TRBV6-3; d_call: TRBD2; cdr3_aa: CASSYSPSGGLHNEQFF; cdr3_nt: TGTGCCAGCAGTTACTCGCCTAGCGGGGGCCTACACAATGAGCAGTTCTTC
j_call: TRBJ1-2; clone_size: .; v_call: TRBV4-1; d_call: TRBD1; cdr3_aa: CASSRTGTGGDYGYTF; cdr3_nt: TGCGCCAGCAGCCGTACCGGGACAGGGGGAGACTATGGCTACACCTTC
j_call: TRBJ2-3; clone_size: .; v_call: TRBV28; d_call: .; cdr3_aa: CASSLELQGRTPSTDTQYF; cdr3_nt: TGTGCCAGCAGTTTGGAGCTACAGGGACGAACCCCTAGCACAGATACGCAGTATTTT
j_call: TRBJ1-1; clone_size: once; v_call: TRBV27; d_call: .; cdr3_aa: CASSSGRAMEAFF; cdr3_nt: TGTGCCAGCAGTAGTGGCAGGGCTATGGAAGCTTTCTTT
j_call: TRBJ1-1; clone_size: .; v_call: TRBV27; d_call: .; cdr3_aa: CASSPNGGEVEAFF; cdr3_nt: TGTGCCAGCAGTCCCAATGGAGGGGAGGTTGAAGCTTTCTTT
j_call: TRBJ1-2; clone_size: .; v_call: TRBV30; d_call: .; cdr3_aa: CAWSVRGDYGYTF; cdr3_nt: TGTGCCTGGAGTGTACGGGGGGACTATGGCTACACCTTC
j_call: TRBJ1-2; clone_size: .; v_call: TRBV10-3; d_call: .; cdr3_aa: CAISGQGYGYTF; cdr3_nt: TGTGCCATCAGTGGTCAGGGATACGGCTACACCTTC
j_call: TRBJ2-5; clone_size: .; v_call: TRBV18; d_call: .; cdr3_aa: CASWAERQETQYF; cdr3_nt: TGTGCCAGCTGGGCAGAGCGGCAAGAGACCCAGTACTTC
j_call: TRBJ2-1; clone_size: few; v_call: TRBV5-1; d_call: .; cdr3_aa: CASSLAGVEQFF; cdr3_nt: TGCGCCAGCAGCTTGGCCGGGGTCGAGCAGTTCTTC
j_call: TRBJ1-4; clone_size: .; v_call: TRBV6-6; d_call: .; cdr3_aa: CASSYSRAGREKLFF; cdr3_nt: TGTGCCAGCAGTTACTCGAGGGCAGGGAGGGAAAAACTGTTTTTT
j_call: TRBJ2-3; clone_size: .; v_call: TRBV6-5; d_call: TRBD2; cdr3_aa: CASSYSGTRGDTQYF; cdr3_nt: TGTGCCAGCAGTTACTCCGGGACTAGAGGAGATACGCAGTATTTT
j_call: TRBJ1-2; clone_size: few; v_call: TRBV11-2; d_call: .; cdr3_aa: CASSQYTQGLGGYTF; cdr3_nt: TGTGCCAGCTCCCAATATACGCAGGGCCTTGGTGGCTACACCTTC
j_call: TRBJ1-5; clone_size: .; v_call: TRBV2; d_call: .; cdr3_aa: CARGTPYSNQPQHF; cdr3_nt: TGTGCCAGAGGGACACCCTATAGCAATCAGCCCCAGCATTTT
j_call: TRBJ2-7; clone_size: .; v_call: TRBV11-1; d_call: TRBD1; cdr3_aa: CASSFGQGAREQYF; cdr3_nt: TGTGCCAGCAGCTTCGGACAGGGGGCGCGGGAGCAGTACTTC
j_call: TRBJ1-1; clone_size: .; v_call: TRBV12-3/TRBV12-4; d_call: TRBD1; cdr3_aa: CASSFGRGTEAFF; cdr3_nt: TGTGCCAGCAGTTTTGGCAGGGGGACTGAAGCTTTCTTT